This T cell receptor beta chain was obtained from a study of T cell repertoires and HLA-DP antigens. The germline V and J ends were trimmed by 6 bases and 7 bases, with 18 bases remaining between them. Looked up from germline, CDR1 is SGHTA and CDR2 is FQGNSA. This CDR3 region has 15 residues. Purity of the untouched CD4+ T cells was approximately 98%. This clone was picked up a small number of times. The antigen is undetermined. Measured with immunoSEQ multiplex PCR; TCRdb has only the in-frame clones, and not every one. The sample holds 55,000 to 80,000 clones, around 80% seen once. The TCR sequence derives from a man in his 60s in good health and CMV-seronegative. Sequencing was done on a sample of CD4+ T cells from PBMCs. The gene calls are TRBV7-2 and TRBJ2-2, with D possibly called TRBD1 or TRBD2 (6 bases each). Written as DNA, the CDR3 is TGTGCCAGCAGTCCCCAAGGGGGGCTCGGCGGGGAGCTGTTTTTT. It codes for CASSPQGGLGGELFF.